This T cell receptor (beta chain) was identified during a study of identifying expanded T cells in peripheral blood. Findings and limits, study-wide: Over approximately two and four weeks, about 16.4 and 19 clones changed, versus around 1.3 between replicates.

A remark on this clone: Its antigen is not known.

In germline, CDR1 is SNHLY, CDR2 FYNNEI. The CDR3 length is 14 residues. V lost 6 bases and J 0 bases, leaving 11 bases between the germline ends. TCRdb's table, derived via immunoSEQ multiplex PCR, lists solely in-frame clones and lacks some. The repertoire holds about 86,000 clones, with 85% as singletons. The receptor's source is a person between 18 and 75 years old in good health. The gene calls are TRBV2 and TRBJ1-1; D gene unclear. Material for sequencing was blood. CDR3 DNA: TGTGCCAGCAGAGACCGCCTATTGAACACTGAAGCTTTCTTT. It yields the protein CASRDRLLNTEAFF.